A single sample is the source of the 22 T cell receptor beta chains below, sequenced in a study of beta chain features in type 1 diabetes. Isolated RNA was reverse transcribed in full, so expressed TCRB transcripts were sequenced. TCRdb's table, derived via immunoSEQ multiplex PCR, lists solely in-frame clones and lacks some. The data show fewer than 350,000 clones, 15% seen once. These receptors have no identified antigens. Regarding the study as a whole: Shortening that was moderate but significant affected the TCRB CDR3s of Type 1 diabetes patients in all four CD4+ subsets.

The sequenced sample consisted of naive CD4+ T cells from blood. These receptors were taken from a young man with type 1 diabetes.

This clone was observed a handful of times. The chain carries TRBV29-1 and TRBJ2-5, with TRBD2 as a possible D gene (5 bases). This CDR3 spans 15 amino acids. Germline CDR1 and CDR2: SQVTM and ANQGSEA. Trimming removed 5 bases from V and 4 bases from J, with 20 bases in between. The CDR3 here is CSVQLWVGRGETQYF. DNA for the CDR3: TGCAGCGTTCAGTTGTGGGTTGGTCGGGGAGAGACCCAGTACTTC.

The chain employs TRBV30 and TRBJ1-1; the D gene is possibly TRBD1 (5 bases). Germline CDR1 GTSNPN, CDR2 SVGIG (reference sequence). Trimming shortened V by 3 bases and J by 3 bases, and 8 bases separated the two germline ends. This CDR3 spans 12 amino acids. The CDR3 region is CAWSWGDTEAFF. The CDR3 nucleotides are TGTGCCTGGAGCTGGGGGGACACTGAAGCTTTCTTT.

The chain couples TRBV29-1 to TRBJ2-3; D possibly corresponds to TRBD1 (5 bases). The CDR3 spans 11 residues. Per germline, CDR1 SQVTM and CDR2 ANQGSEA. Trimming removed 3 bases from V and 5 bases from J, with 6 bases in between. The CDR3 nucleotides read TGCAGCGTTGATAGGGGAGATACGCAGTATTTT. It is translated as CSVDRGDTQYF.

This chain uses TRBV5-1 with TRBJ1-4, with TRBD1 matching over 10 bases. V gave up 6 bases and J gave up 8 bases; unmatched junction bases: 7. Germline assignment: CDR1 SGHRS and CDR2 YFSETQ. The CDR3 runs to 14 residues. The CDR3 reads CASTRDRGQEKLFF. In DNA, the CDR3 is TGCGCCAGCACCCGGGACAGGGGCCAGGAAAAACTGTTTTTT.

The chain couples TRBV7-2 to TRBJ2-1, with a tentative D call TRBD2 (7 bases). This CDR3 spans 13 amino acids. Germline CDR1 and CDR2: SGHTA and FQGNSA. V dropped 6 bases and J dropped 7 bases, with 13 bases sitting between them. Here the CDR3 reads CASRDGGRNEQFF. For the CDR3, the DNA is TGTGCCAGCAGGGACGGGGGGCGGAATGAGCAGTTCTTC.

This clone occurred a few times. This chain links TRBV25-1 with TRBJ1-4; D possibly corresponds to TRBD1 (6 bases). The CDR3 runs to 16 residues. Germline-derived CDR1 and CDR2 are MGHDK and SYGVNS. V was trimmed by 3 bases and J by 4 bases, leaving 15 bases between them. Here the CDR3 DNA reads TGTGCCAGCAGTGACTCCATTACAGGGATTAATGAAAAACTGTTTTTT. It encodes CASSDSITGINEKLFF.

Only a few counts were recorded for this clone. The chain is built from TRBV4-2 and TRBJ2-7, with 8 bases fitting TRBD2. In germline, CDR1 is LGHNA, CDR2 YNFKEQ. V dropped 0 bases and J dropped 7; count of bases not matched to a gene: 11. The CDR3 runs to 16 residues. The CDR3 here is CASSQDAGLGGWEQYF. The CDR3 DNA follows: TGTGCCAGCAGCCAAGACGCGGGACTAGGGGGATGGGAGCAGTACTTC.

This clone was found a few times. J is TRBJ1-5 and V is TRBV30; no definite D call. This CDR3 comprises 13 residues. Deletions cut 5 bases from V and 6 bases from J, with 14 bases between. The germline V gene encodes CDR1 GTSNPN and CDR2 SVGIG (reference sequence). CDR3: CAWGREGTQPQHF. CDR3 DNA sequence: TGTGCCTGGGGCCGGGAGGGTACTCAGCCCCAGCATTTT.

The chain carries TRBV7-2 and TRBJ1-4; tentatively, D is TRBD1 (6 bases). The CDR3 contains 19 residues. Germline-derived CDR1 and CDR2 are SGHTA and FQGNSA. The V end lost 3 bases, the J end lost 6 bases, and 26 bases lay between the germline ends. The CDR3 loop is CASSFQHGGGEGDDEKLFF. The CDR3 DNA sequence: TGTGCCAGCAGCTTCCAGCATGGCGGCGGCGAGGGGGATGATGAAAAACTGTTTTTT.

This rearrangement joins TRBV5-1 to TRBJ1-2; TRBD1 is a possible D gene (5 bases). Trimming took 4 bases from V and 3 from J, leaving 10 bases between them. Germline V gene data show CDR1 as SGHRS and CDR2 as YFSETQ. The CDR3 extends over 13 amino acids. CDR3 protein: CASSPGGDYGYTF. CDR3 DNA sequence: TGCGCCAGCAGCCCCGGGGGAGACTATGGCTACACCTTC.

This clone was found a few times. This chain uses TRBV19 with TRBJ2-7; D not certain. CDR1 LNHDA and CDR2 SQIVND come from the germline V gene (reference sequence). Deletions cut 3 bases from V and 3 bases from J, with 9 bases between. The CDR3 totals 13 residues. CDR3 residues: CASSISLGYEQYF. The CDR3, as DNA: TGTGCCAGTAGTATCTCCCTAGGCTACGAGCAGTACTTC.

This clone was detected a few times. The genes are TRBV19 and TRBJ1-4; D uncertain. The CDR3 extends over 12 amino acids. Germline V gene data show CDR1 as LNHDA and CDR2 as SQIVND (reference sequence). Trimming took off 3 bases at V and 7 bases at J, with 6 bases between the two ends. DNA for the CDR3: TGTGCCAGTAGTATCCCGCGTGAAAAACTGTTTTTT. Protein sequence: CASSIPREKLFF. The variable domain in full, completed from reference TRBV19 and TRBJ1-4, reads DGGITQSPKYLFRKEGQNVTLSCEQNLNHDAMYWYRQDPGQGLRLIYYSQIVNDFQKGDIAEGYSVSREKKESFPLTVTSAQKNPTAFYLCASSIPREKLFFGSGTQLSVL.

This clone was detected a few times. V and J are TRBV29-1 and TRBJ2-3, with D perhaps TRBD2 (5 bases). CDR3 length: 16 amino acids. Germline values: CDR1 SQVTM, CDR2 ANQGSEA. The V gene lost 0 bases and the J gene lost 2 bases, with 15 bases spanning the gap. CDR3 loop: CSVEEWGEGNTDTQYF. The CDR3 DNA reads TGCAGCGTTGAAGAATGGGGAGAGGGTAACACAGATACGCAGTATTTT.

This sequence joins TRBV28 and TRBJ1-2; TRBD1 might be the D (5 bases). The CDR3 has 16 amino acids. The germline V gene has CDR1 MDHEN and CDR2 SYDVKM. Trimming left V 10 bases short and J 2 bases short, with 23 bases between. The CDR3 loop reads CATPLTTAGGNYGYTF. CDR3 bases: TGTGCCACCCCGCTTACGACCGCCGGGGGAAACTATGGCTACACCTTC.

J is TRBJ2-3 and V is TRBV20-1; D remains unclear. Trimming shortened V by 6 bases and J by 6 bases, and 10 bases separated the two germline ends. There are 11 residues in the CDR3. Germline V gene lookup returns CDR1 DFQATT and CDR2 SNEGSKA (reference sequence). As DNA, the CDR3 is TGCAGTGCCACACCTTTGGATACGCAGTATTTT. Protein: CSATPLDTQYF.

V gene TRBV9 combines with J gene TRBJ2-5; TRBD1 is a possible D gene (5 bases). The V gene's germline CDR1 is SGDLS and CDR2 YYNGEE. The CDR3 loop spans 15 amino acids. V lost 3 bases and J lost 4, with 16 bases in between. The CDR3 here is CASSAGPQGVETQYF. In DNA, the CDR3 is TGTGCCAGCAGCGCCGGTCCCCAGGGCGTAGAGACCCAGTACTTC.

V usage is TRBV29-1 and J usage is TRBJ2-1; 9 bases agree with TRBD2. Germline CDR1 SQVTM, CDR2 ANQGSEA. The ends lost 6 bases at V and 5 bases at J; junction bases unmatched: 11. The CDR3 runs to 15 residues. CDR3 bases: TGCAGCGTGCCGTGGCTAGCGGGGAACAACAATGAGCAGTTCTTC. Its translation is CSVPWLAGNNNEQFF.

In DNA, the CDR3 is TGTGCCAGCAGAGAGACGTGGTATGGAGGACGAGGGCGGTACAATGAGCAGTTCTTC. Translating gives CASRETWYGGRGRYNEQFF. The chain carries TRBV2 and TRBJ2-1, with D possibly TRBD2 on 5 matching bases. Germline CDR1 and CDR2: SNHLY and FYNNEI. V was clipped by 6 bases and J by 4 bases, with 28 bases between them. There are 19 residues in the CDR3. The full variable domain, with the rest looked up from reference TRBV2 and TRBJ2-1, is EPEVTQTPSHQVTQMGQEVILRCVPISNHLYFYWYRQILGQKVEFLVSFYNNEISEKSEIFDDQFSVERPDGSNFTLKIRSTKLEDSAMYFCASRETWYGGRGRYNEQFFGPGTRLTVL.

This clone has only a few counts. V gene TRBV30 combines with J gene TRBJ2-5; tentative D call: TRBD2 (6 bases). The V gene's germline CDR1 is GTSNPN and CDR2 SVGIG (reference sequence). Trimming shortened V by 2 bases and J by 4 bases, and 14 bases separated the two germline ends. This CDR3 comprises 14 residues. The CDR3 loop reads CAWSLQGGGETQYF. The CDR3 bases are TGTGCCTGGAGTCTGCAGGGAGGAGGAGAGACCCAGTACTTC.

The chain employs TRBV6-5 and TRBJ2-4; a weak D match, TRBD2 (5 bases). Germline assignment: CDR1 MNHEY and CDR2 SVGAGI. Trimming pared 0 bases from V and 1 base from J, leaving 10 bases between. The CDR3 sequence is 16 residues long. The CDR3 DNA reads TGTGCCAGCAGTTACTCGGATAGCGCGGCCAAAAACATTCAGTACTTC. Its protein is CASSYSDSAAKNIQYF.

The genes are TRBV28 and TRBJ1-1; D is undetermined. Germline V CDR1 and CDR2: MDHEN, SYDVKM. The CDR3 extends over 11 amino acids. The V end was cut by 5 bases, the J end by 6 bases, with 7 bases between. The CDR3 is CASSIHPEAFF. The DNA of the CDR3 is TGTGCCAGCAGTATACATCCTGAAGCTTTCTTT.

The chain combines TRBV4-2 with TRBJ1-4; 7 bases map to TRBD1. Germline CDR1 reads LGHNA; CDR2 reads YNFKEQ. The J segment lost 7 bases and the V segment lost 5 bases, leaving 4 bases of the junction unmatched. There are 13 residues in the CDR3. DNA of the CDR3: TGTGCCAGCAGCGCCCGGGACAGTGAAAAACTGTTTTTT. It codes for CASSARDSEKLFF.